This T cell receptor (beta chain) was recorded in a study of cytomegalovirus exposure and HLA in healthy donors. In the case of this clone: What it recognizes is unknown.

60 Vbeta and 13 Jbeta primers were used in PCR. TCRdb's table, derived via immunoSEQ multiplex PCR, lists solely in-frame clones and lacks some. The sample has some 180,000 clones, about 9.4% seen once; the top ten hold 1% to 1.5%. Overall study results and limits: Analyses of presence/absence relied on an assumption of roughly uniform sequencing depth across donors. Later analysis identified several of the most significant clusters that appeared linked to common viral pathogens. More clonal expansion characterized HLA-associated TCR beta chains than equally common others in a later analysis.

Deletions cut 6 bases from V and 7 bases from J, with 18 bases between. The CDR3 is 14 residues long. Looked up from germline, CDR1 is MNHEY and CDR2 is SVGAGI. Sequencing was done on a sample of PBMCs. The TCR sequence derives from a woman aged 25 to 45 in good health and CMV-seropositive. The genes are TRBV6-5 and TRBJ1-2; D is perhaps TRBD1 (6 bases). CDR3 sequence reads: CASSPGRGYGGYTF. In DNA form, the CDR3 reads TGTGCCAGCAGCCCGGGGAGGGGGTACGGTGGCTACACCTTC.